The present T cell receptor (beta chain) was sequenced within a study of T cell responses to AZD1222 COVID-19 vaccine. Study-level results: White British ancestry dominated among donors, who included more females, and clonal diversity was possibly underestimated. Spike-specific TCR breadth rose after two AZD1222 doses, and depth rose as well. Baseline seropositives among AZD1222 recipients totaled only 5 or 6.

Second-dose intervals near 4 or 12 weeks were combined. Per the germline V gene, CDR1 is MNHEY and CDR2 is SVGAGI. The CDR3 loop spans 14 amino acids. Trimming took off 6 bases at V and 2 bases at J, with 13 bases between the two ends. Clones were sequenced by immunoSEQ multiplex PCR, and TCRdb holds only the in-frame ones, with some missing. Of some 93,000 clones in the sample, 70% to 90% were seen once. With respect to this clone: Its specificity is unknown.

This TCR came from an adult who received the AZD1222 COVID-19 vaccine. This material consisted of peripheral blood, taken 28 days after the second AZD1222 dose. The chain joins TRBV6-5 to TRBJ1-2, with D unclear. The CDR3 loop is CASSLHWENYGYTF. CDR3 coding DNA: TGTGCCAGCAGCCTACACTGGGAGAACTATGGCTACACCTTC.